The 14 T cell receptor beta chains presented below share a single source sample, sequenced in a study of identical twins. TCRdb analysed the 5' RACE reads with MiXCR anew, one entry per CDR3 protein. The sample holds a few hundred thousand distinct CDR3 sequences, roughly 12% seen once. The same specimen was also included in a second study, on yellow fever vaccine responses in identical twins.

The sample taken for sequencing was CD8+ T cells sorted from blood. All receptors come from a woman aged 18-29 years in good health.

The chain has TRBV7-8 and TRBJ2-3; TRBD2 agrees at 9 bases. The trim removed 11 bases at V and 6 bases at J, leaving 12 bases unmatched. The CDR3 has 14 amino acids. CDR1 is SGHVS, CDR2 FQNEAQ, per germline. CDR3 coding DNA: TGTGCCTTGCGAGCGGGGGGTCCCAGGGATACGCAGTATTTT. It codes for CALRAGGPRDTQYF. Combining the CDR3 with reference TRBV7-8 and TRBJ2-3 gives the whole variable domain GAGVSQSPRYKVAKRGQDVALRCDPISGHVSLFWYQQALGQGPEFLTYFQNEAQLDKSGLPSDRFFAERPEGSVSTLKIQRTQQEDSAVYLCALRAGGPRDTQYFGPGTRLTVL.

CDR3: CASSEYLAAAEGGYTF. As DNA, the CDR3 is TGTGCCAGCAGTGAATATCTTGCAGCCGCGGAAGGGGGCTACACCTTC. J is TRBJ1-2 and V is TRBV6-1; D ambiguous. The germline V gene encodes CDR1 MNHNS and CDR2 SASEGT. Trimming removed 2 bases from V and 8 bases from J, with 21 bases in between. The CDR3 is 16 amino acids.

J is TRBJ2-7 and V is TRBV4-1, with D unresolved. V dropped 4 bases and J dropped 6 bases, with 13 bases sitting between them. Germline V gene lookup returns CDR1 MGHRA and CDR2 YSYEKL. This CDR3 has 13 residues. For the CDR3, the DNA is TGCGCCAGCAGCCTCTCCCTCTCGGGCGAGCAGTACGTC. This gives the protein CASSLSLSGEQYV.

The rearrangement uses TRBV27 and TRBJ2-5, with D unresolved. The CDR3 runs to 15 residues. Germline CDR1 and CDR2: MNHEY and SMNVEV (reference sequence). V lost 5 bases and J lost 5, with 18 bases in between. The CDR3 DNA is TGTGCCAGCAGTCTACTAACAGCCCATACCGAGACCCAGTACTTC. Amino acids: CASSLLTAHTETQYF.

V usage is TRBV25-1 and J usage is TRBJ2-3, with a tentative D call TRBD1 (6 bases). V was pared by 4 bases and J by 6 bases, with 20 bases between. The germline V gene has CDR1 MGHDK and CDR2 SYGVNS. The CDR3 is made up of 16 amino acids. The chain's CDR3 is CASSAAFGQTDDTQYF. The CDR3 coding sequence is TGTGCCAGCAGTGCAGCCTTTGGACAGACTGACGATACGCAGTATTTT.

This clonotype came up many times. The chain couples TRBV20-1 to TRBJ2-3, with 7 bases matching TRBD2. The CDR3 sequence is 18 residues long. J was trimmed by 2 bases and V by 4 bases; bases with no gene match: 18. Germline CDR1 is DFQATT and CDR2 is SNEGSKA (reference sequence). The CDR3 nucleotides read TGCAGTGCTAAGGGAGGGCCCGATTTTCCGATCCTCACAGATACGCAGTATTTT. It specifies CSAKGGPDFPILTDTQYF.

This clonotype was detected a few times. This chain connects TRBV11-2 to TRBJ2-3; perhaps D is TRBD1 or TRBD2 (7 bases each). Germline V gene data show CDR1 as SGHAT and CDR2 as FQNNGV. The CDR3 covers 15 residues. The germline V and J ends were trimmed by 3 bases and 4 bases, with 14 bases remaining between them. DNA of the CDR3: TGTGCCAGCAGCTTGGGGAGGGGGCAGGCAGATACGCAGTATTTT. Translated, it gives CASSLGRGQADTQYF.

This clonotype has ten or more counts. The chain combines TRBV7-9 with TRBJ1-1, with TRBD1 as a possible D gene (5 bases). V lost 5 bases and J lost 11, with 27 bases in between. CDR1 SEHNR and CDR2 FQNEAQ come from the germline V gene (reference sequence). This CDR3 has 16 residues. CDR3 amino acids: CASSPDHPDGAKGAFF. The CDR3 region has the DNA TGTGCCAGCAGCCCGGACCATCCGGATGGGGCAAAAGGGGCTTTCTTT.

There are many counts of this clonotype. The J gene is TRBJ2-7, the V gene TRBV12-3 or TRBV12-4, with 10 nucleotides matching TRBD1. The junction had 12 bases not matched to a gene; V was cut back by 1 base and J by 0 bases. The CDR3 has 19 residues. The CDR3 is CASSLDPGQGSKPSYEQYF. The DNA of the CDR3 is TGTGCCAGCAGTTTAGATCCGGGACAGGGGTCAAAACCCTCCTACGAGCAGTACTTC.

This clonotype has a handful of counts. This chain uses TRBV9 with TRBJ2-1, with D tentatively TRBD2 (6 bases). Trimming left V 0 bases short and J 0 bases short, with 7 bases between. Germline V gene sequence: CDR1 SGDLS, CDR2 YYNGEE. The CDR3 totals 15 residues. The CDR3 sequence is CASSVAGDSYNEQFF. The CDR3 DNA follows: TGTGCCAGCAGCGTAGCGGGAGACTCCTACAATGAGCAGTTCTTC.

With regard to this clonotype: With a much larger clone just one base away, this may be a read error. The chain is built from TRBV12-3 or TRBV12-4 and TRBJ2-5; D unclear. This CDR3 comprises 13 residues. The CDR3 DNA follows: TGTGCCGGCAGTTTAACGGGTTTCGAGACCCAGTACTTC. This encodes CAGSLTGFETQYF.

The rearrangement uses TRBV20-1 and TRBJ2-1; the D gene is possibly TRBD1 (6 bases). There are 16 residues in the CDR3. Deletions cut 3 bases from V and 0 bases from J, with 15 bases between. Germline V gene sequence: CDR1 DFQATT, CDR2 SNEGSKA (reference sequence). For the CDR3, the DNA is TGCAGTGCTAGCGGGGACACGCCTCGCTCCTACAATGAGCAGTTCTTC. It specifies CSASGDTPRSYNEQFF.

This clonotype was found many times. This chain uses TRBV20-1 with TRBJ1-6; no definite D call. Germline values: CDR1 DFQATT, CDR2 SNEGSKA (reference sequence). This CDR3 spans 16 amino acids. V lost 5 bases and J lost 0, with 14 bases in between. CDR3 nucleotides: TGCAGTGCTTTCCGGACCCGGAGCTCCTATAATTCACCCCTCCACTTT. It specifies CSAFRTRSSYNSPLHF.

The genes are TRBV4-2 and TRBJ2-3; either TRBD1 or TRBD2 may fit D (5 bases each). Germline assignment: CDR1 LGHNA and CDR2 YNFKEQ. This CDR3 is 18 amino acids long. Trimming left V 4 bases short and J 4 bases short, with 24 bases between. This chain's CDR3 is CASSPSIGEIIGADTQYF. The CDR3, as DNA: TGTGCCAGCAGCCCTTCTATCGGGGAAATCATAGGGGCAGATACGCAGTATTTT.